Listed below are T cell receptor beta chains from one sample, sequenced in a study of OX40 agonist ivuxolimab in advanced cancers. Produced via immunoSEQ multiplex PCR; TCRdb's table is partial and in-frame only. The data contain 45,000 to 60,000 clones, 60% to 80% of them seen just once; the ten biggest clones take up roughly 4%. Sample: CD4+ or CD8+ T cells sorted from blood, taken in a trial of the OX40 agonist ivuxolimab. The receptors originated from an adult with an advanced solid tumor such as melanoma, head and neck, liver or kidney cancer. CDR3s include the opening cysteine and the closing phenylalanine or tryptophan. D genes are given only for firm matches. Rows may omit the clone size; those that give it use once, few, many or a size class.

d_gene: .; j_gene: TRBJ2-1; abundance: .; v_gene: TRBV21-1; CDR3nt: .; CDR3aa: CASSNLVGLGTHNEQFF
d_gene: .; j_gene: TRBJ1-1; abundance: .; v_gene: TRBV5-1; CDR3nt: TGCGCCAGCAGCTTGTACGTTAACACTGAAGCTTTCTTT; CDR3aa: CASSLYVNTEAFF
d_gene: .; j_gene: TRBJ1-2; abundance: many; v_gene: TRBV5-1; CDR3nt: TGCGCCAGCAGCTTGGATCTCAGCACTAACTATGGCTACACCTTC; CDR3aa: CASSLDLSTNYGYTF
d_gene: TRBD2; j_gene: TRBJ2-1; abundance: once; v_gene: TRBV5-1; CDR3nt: TGCGCCAGCAGCGGACGACTAGCGGGGGGGCCGCGGTACAATGAGCAGTTCTTC; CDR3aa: CASSGRLAGGPRYNEQFF
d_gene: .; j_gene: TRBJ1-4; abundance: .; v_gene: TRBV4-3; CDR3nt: TGCGCCAGCAGCCAAGATTGGCTTGCTGGCGAAAAACTGTTTTTT; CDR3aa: CASSQDWLAGEKLFF
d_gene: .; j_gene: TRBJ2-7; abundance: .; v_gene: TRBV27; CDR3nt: TGTGCCAGCAGCCGGTGGGAGGACTACGAGCAGTACTTC; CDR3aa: CASSRWEDYEQYF
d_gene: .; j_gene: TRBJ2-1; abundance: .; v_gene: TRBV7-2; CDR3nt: TGTGCCAGCAGCTTCGGGCACTACAATGAGCAGTTCTTC; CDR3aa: CASSFGHYNEQFF
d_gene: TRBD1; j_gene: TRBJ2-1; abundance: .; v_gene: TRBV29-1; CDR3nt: TGCAGCTCTCGTACAGGGGTGGACAATGAGCAGTTCTTC; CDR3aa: CSSRTGVDNEQFF
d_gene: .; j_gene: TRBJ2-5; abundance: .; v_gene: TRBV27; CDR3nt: TGTGCCAGCAGTTTAAGGTTCCTAGGGGAGACCCAGTACTTC; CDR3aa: CASSLRFLGETQYF
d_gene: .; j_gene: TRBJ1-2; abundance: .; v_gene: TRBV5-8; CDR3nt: TGTGCCAGCAGCGCAACAGTCTACTATGGCTACACCTTC; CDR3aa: CASSATVYYGYTF
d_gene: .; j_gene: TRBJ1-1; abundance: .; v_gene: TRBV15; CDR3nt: TGTGCCACCAGCAGAGATACGGACACTGAAGCTTTCTTT; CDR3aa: CATSRDTDTEAFF
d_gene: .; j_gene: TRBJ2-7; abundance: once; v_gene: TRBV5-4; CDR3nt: TGTGCCAGCAGCTCAGGACCTGGGGGTACCTACGAGCAGTACTTC; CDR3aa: CASSSGPGGTYEQYF
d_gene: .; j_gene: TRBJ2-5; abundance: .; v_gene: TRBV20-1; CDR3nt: TGCAGTGCTAGTCGGAAAGAGACCCAGTACTTC; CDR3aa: CSASRKETQYF
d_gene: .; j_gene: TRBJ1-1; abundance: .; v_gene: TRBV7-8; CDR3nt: TGTGCCAGCAGGTTGACAGGCAACACTGAAGCTTTCTTT; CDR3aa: CASRLTGNTEAFF
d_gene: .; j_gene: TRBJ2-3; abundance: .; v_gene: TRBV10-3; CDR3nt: TGTGCCATCAGTGGGGCAGATACGCAGTATTTT; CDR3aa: CAISGADTQYF
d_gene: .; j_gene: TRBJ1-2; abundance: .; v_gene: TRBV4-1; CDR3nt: TGCGCCAGCAGCCAAGACTCAGCTGGGTTCCAGGGGCACGGTAACTATGGCTACACCTTC; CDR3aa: CASSQDSAGFQGHGNYGYTF
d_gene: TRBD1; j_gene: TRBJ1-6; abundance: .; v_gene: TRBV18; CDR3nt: TGTGCCAGCTCACGGGACAGGTCCAATTCACCCCTCCACTTT; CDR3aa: CASSRDRSNSPLHF
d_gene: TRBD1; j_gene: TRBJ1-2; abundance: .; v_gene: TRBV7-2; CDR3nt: TGTGCCAGCAGCTTGCTCGGACAGGGAGGACGTGGCTACACCTTC; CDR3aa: CASSLLGQGGRGYTF
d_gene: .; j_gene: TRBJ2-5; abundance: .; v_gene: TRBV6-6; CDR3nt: TGTGCCAGCAGTTTCCGACAGGGAGGGAGGGAGACCCAGTACTTC; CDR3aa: CASSFRQGGRETQYF
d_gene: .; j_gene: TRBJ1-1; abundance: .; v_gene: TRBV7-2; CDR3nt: TGTGCCAGCAGCGCGGACCCTTCGAACACTGAAGCTTTCTTT; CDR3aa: CASSADPSNTEAFF
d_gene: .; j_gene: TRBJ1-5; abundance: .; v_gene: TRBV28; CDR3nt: TGTGCCAGCAGTTTAAACGGGAGGCAGCCCCAGCATTTT; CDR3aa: CASSLNGRQPQHF
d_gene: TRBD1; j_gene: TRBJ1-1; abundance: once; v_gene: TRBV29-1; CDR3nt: TGCAGCGTACTAAGACAGGGGGCGCGAGCTTTCTTT; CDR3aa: CSVLRQGARAFF
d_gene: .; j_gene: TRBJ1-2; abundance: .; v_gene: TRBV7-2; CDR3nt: TGTGCCAGCAGCTTAAGTCCGCAGACAAACTATGGCTACACCTTC; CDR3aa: CASSLSPQTNYGYTF
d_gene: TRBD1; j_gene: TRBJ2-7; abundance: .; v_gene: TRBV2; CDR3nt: TGTGCCAGCAGAAGACAGGGTAGCTCCTACGAGCAGTACTTC; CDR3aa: CASRRQGSSYEQYF
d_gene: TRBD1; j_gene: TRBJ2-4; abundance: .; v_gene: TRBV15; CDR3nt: TGTGCCACCAGCAGAGATCCCCGGACAGGGGGAGGGAGGATCGCCAAAAACATTCAGTACTTC; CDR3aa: CATSRDPRTGGGRIAKNIQYF
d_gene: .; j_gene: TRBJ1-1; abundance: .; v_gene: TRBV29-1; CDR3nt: TGCAGCGTTGAAGATCCCGGCCGGTCGAACACTGAAGCTTTCTTT; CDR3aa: CSVEDPGRSNTEAFF